These T cell receptor beta chains were read from a single sample in a study of OX40 agonist ivuxolimab in advanced cancers. The assay was immunoSEQ multiplex PCR, and TCRdb's table has in-frame clones only and misses some. The sample has some 55,000 clones; about 81% are singletons. The sample was CD4+ or CD8+ T cells sorted from blood, taken in a trial of the OX40 agonist ivuxolimab. These receptors all come from an adult with an advanced solid tumor such as melanoma, head and neck, liver or kidney cancer. Both conserved end residues are trimmed from each CDR3. Clone size appears in some rows only: once, few, many, or a class for an expanded clone.

clone_size v_call cdr3_aa
. TRBV6-6 ASSRGQGTNSPLH
once TRBV6-5 ASSWMHTGELF
once TRBV7-8 ASRGAGNTGELF
. TRBV28 ASSPPTGTYSNQPQH
. TRBV28 ASSPVDGGRVNQPQH
. TRBV2 ASSPSGRAKETQY
. TRBV27 ASSKTVDNEKLF
. TRBV6-5 ASSLVGWSDYGYT
. TRBV7-8 ASSPTGTLY
. TRBV6-5 ASTLQAGYEQY
. TRBV6-6 ATRSYNSPLH
. TRBV5-1 ASSLSDREASTQY
. TRBV7-9 ASVQGQETQY
. TRBV6-5 ASSATSGYEQY
. TRBV15 ATSRDPGIRPQH
few TRBV27 ASRLTGERGRWTEAF
. TRBV6-5 ASRDTGGSYGYT
. TRBV6-1 ASTLLAGAETQY
. TRBV5-1 ASSLSGTEITDTQY
. TRBV18 ASSPVREGSGYT
. TRBV11-2 ASSPQGGTEAF
once TRBV30 AWIGGAGANVLT
. TRBV20-1 RSGQNYGYT